The sample holds a few counts of the clone carrying this TCR beta chain. The same CDR3 also results from other DNA sequences found in this sample. How the authors handled the data: Estimates of nucleated cell counts were drawn from the amplification of reference gene primers. Clones were sequenced by immunoSEQ multiplex PCR, and TCRdb holds only the in-frame ones, with some missing. V, J and clone size were drawn from that table, and D and trimming were deduced from the DNA. The sample shows fewer than 150,000 clones, just under 85% of them seen only once. This record belongs to a study of blood T cell repertoires in COVID-19. Whole-study context: Samples came from the United States, Italy and Spain, spanning acute and convalescent COVID-19. T cells, B-cell-depleted T cells, or PBMCs supplied cDNA or gDNA.

V shed 0 bases and J shed 3 bases, with 6 bases lying between them. This CDR3 is 13 amino acids long. From germline, CDR1 is SGHAT and CDR2 FQNNGV. This sequence joins TRBV11-2 and TRBJ2-7, with D tentatively TRBD2 (6 bases). The clonotype comes from a human donor in a cohort sampled during active COVID-19. Specimen: peripheral blood. The CDR3 spells CASSLEGGYEQYF. The CDR3 region has the DNA TGTGCCAGCAGCTTAGAGGGGGGCTACGAGCAGTACTTC.